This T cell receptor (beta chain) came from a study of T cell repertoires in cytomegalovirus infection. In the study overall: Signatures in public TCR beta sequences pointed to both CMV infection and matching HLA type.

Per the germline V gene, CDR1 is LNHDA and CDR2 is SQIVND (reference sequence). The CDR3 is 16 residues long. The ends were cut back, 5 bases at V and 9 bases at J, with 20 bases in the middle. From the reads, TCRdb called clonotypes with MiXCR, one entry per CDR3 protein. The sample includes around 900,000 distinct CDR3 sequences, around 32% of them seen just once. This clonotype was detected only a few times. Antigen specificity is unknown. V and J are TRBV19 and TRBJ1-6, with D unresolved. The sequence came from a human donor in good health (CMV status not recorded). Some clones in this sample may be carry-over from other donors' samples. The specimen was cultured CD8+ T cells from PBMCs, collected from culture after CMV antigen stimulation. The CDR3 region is CASSGVRRRFGSPLHF. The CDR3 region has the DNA TGTGCCAGTAGTGGGGTCAGGCGGAGGTTCGGTTCACCCCTCCACTTT. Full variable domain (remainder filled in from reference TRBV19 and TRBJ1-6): DGGITQSPKYLFRKEGQNVTLSCEQNLNHDAMYWYRQDPGQGLRLIYYSQIVNDFQKGDIAEGYSVSREKKESFPLTVTSAQKNPTAFYLCASSGVRRRFGSPLHFGNGTRLTVT.